Included here is one T cell receptor beta chain sequence, with context. Its antigen is still unknown. The sample holds no much larger clone one base away, and base qualities are not on file. From the germline V gene, CDR1 is SGHTA and CDR2 is FQGNSA. The CDR3 measures 16 amino acids from cysteine to phenylalanine. The read is trimmed to its CDR3 DNA, 48 bases read in frame from base 1. V and J are trimmed by 3 bases and 6 bases, and the gene matches miss 8 bases of the junction. This specimen comes from a study of spatial heterogeneity in lung cancer (dated by TCRdb to the late 2010s). At the level of the whole study: The donors were some 76 patients from the lung TRACERx cohort who had early-stage, untreated non-small cell lung cancer. Beta-chain transcripts were consistently detected in greater numbers than alpha-chain transcripts, which likely reflects a higher abundance of beta-chain transcripts. In non-small cell lung cancer, the study quantitatively compared TCR alpha and beta repertoires across several tumor regions, matched nontumor lung, and blood. Follow-up PBMC samples were sequenced whenever available, and the median time to follow-up was 2 to 3 years after resection. At surgery, some 200 tumor regions, 61 to 75 matched nontumor lung samples and 56 PBMC samples were TCR-sequenced for both alpha and beta chains. In the raw uncorrected reads, each unique combination of TCR and UMI appeared on average more than ten times. Nonsynonymous mutation counts, determined by whole-exome sequencing of tumor tissue, were related to features of the TCR repertoire.

Receptor amplification or capture employed 5' RACE. Instrument used: NextSeq 500. The TCR library protocol attached a unique molecular identifier to each TCR cDNA molecule to allow correction of PCR and sequencing errors. Per the original workflow: TCR identification, UMI-based error correction and CDR3 extraction were performed with Decombinator tools. Expanded TCRs were defined as those above a frequency of 2 per 1,000, corresponding to the top 1% of the tumor frequency distribution. Rényi diversity was computed with the R vegan package after subsampling each repertoire 100 times to 5,000 TCRs. To build CDR3 similarity networks, amino acid triplet string-kernel similarity was used, and CDR3s were connected when their pairwise similarity was above 0.82. In-frame beta chains were kept once TCRdb had trimmed the public reads at Q25 with fastp and called clones with MiXCR. Rows are unified per CDR3 protein, each entry keeping the most common DNA and genes. TCRdb's processing, not the authors' own work, is the source of the V and J calls. For this sample there are 25,000 to 30,000 distinct CDR3 sequences; roughly 6% appear just once. Around 23% of the sample is taken by the ten largest.

The sample's time point, from its label and the paper: blood at routine non-recurrence follow-up after resection. For TCR sequencing, whole RNA was extracted from tumor and nontumor lung tissue, or from cryopreserved PBMC samples, and no cell sorting was done. Only patients with enough RNA available from two or more tumor regions were chosen for TCR sequencing. Points the paper makes about the study in general: Ubiquitous expanded tumor TCRs were found in blood more often at tumor resection than at routine follow-up. Only 14 to 15 patients were included in comparisons of baseline and follow-up blood repertoires. Additional single-cell paired TCR alpha and beta sequencing was considered necessary to confirm, at a functional level, the hypothesis that regional TCRs recognize regional mutations.

This TCR came from a male donor with early-stage non-small cell lung cancer. The source material was PBMCs, sampled at follow-up. The chain couples TRBV7-2 to TRBJ2-3; 11 of the junction bases match TRBD2. The DNA reads TGTGCCAGCAGCTTTCAAGTGGGGACTAGCGGTGATACGCAGTATTTT. Translation gives CASSFQVGTSGDTQYF.